This TCR beta chain derives from a study of blood T cell repertoires in COVID-19. Only in-frame clones appear in the TCRdb table, and some are missing; sequencing was by immunoSEQ multiplex PCR. The sample includes about 240,000 clones, roughly nine tenths of them seen just once. The CDR3 consists of 15 residues. J gave up 3 bases and V 2 bases, and 3 bases lay outside the gene matches. Germline V gene data show CDR1 as MNHEY and CDR2 as SMNVEV (reference sequence). The chain joins TRBV27 to TRBJ2-2; 7 bases agree with TRBD1. The specimen sequenced was peripheral blood. This TCR was recovered from a man in his fifties or sixties with acute or convalescent COVID-19. DNA of the CDR3: TGTGCCAGCAGTTTAAGGGGGCGCGACACCGGGGAGCTGTTTTTT. Protein sequence: CASSLRGRDTGELFF.